This T cell receptor (beta chain) stems from a study of blood T cells in healthy people across ages. General study findings and limits: Observed TCR beta diversity showed a strong correlation with the percentage of naive T cells as measured by flow cytometry. In the absence of known donor CMV status, changes in expanded clonotypes were possibly confounded.

A note on this clonotype: What it binds is unknown.

A sample-barcoded 5' primer and a J-beta primer mix were used in a second PCR of roughly 6 to 11 cycles. In TCRdb, the 5' RACE reads were re-called with MiXCR into one record per CDR3 protein. The sample has roughly 1,500,000 distinct CDR3 sequences; around 42% are singletons. CDR3 length: 17 amino acids. Germline V CDR1 and CDR2: MNHNS, SASEGT. Trimming pared 3 bases from V and 5 bases from J, leaving 23 bases between. Each sample gave at least 6.5 million isolated PBMCs. No fewer than 6 micrograms of total RNA were isolated from every sample. Sequenced sample: blood. The receptor was derived from a woman aged 18-29 years in good health. V and J are TRBV6-1 and TRBJ2-7, with no clear D. CDR3 coding DNA: TGTGCCAGCAGTGACCCCATCGGCAGTTTCGCTGGGAACGAGCAGTACTTC. Protein: CASSDPIGSFAGNEQYF.